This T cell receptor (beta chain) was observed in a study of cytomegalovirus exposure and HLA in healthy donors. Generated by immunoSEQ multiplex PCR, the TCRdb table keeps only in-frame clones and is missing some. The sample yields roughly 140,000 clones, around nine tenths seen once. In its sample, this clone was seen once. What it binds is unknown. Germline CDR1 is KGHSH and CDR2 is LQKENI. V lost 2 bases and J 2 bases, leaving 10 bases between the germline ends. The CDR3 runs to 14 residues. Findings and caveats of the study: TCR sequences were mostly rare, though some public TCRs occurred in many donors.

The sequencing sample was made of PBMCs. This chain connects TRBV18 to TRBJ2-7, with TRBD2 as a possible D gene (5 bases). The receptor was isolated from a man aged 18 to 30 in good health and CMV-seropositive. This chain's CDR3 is CASSPGTRAYEQYF. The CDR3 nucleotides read TGTGCCAGCTCACCAGGTACTAGAGCCTACGAGCAGTACTTC.